These 8 T cell receptor beta chains came from one sample sequenced in a study of CD8+ T cells in alopecia areata. Treatment defined: oral pan-JAK inhibitor, 5-10 mg twice daily. Extraction of RNA preceded its reverse transcription into cDNA, which served as the sequencing template. Using immunoSEQ multiplex PCR, the repertoire was profiled, and TCRdb retains in-frame clones only, with some absent. Of 150,000 to 200,000 clones in the sample, approximately 59% were seen once. The material sequenced was CD4+ T cells sorted from blood, taken at roughly week 55, from a patient treated with tofacitinib. These receptors were taken from a human donor with alopecia areata.

The rearrangement links TRBV9 to TRBJ2-5, with unresolved D. The V gene's germline CDR1 is SGDLS and CDR2 YYNGEE. Trimming shortened V by 2 bases and J by 2 bases, and 10 bases separated the two germline ends. The CDR3 is 14 amino acids. CDR3 in amino acids: CASSVDPSQETQYF. In nucleotides, the CDR3 is TGTGCCAGCAGCGTTGACCCATCGCAAGAGACCCAGTACTTC.

This clone was seen a few times. V and J are TRBV29-1 and TRBJ2-7; D uncertain. There are 12 residues in the CDR3. V dropped 4 bases and J dropped 4 bases, with 11 bases sitting between them. Per germline, CDR1 SQVTM and CDR2 ANQGSEA. The CDR3 sequence: CSVGDSWYEQYF. The CDR3 region has the DNA TGCAGCGTTGGTGATTCCTGGTACGAGCAGTACTTC.

CDR3 sequence reads: CASSQDQPGTQYF. The CDR3 DNA sequence: TGCGCCAGCAGCCAAGATCAACCCGGGACCCAGTACTTC. V gene TRBV4-1 combines with J gene TRBJ2-5; no firm D call. The CDR3 is made up of 13 amino acids. V was trimmed by 0 bases and J by 7 bases, leaving 9 bases between them. Germline loops: CDR1 MGHRA, CDR2 YSYEKL.

This clone occurred once. The chain combines TRBV2 with TRBJ1-5; D is unclear. Germline assignment: CDR1 SNHLY and CDR2 FYNNEI. Trimming pared 4 bases from V and 4 bases from J, leaving 8 bases between. The CDR3 is 13 amino acids. The CDR3 nucleotides read TGTGCCAGCAGTGTGGTGATAAATCAGCCCCAGCATTTT. This translates into CASSVVINQPQHF. The full variable domain, completed using reference TRBV2 and TRBJ1-5, is EPEVTQTPSHQVTQMGQEVILRCVPISNHLYFYWYRQILGQKVEFLVSFYNNEISEKSEIFDDQFSVERPDGSNFTLKIRSTKLEDSAMYFCASSVVINQPQHFGDGTRLSIL.

The chain recombines TRBV25-1 with TRBJ1-4; TRBD1 is a possible D gene (5 bases). The CDR3 covers 13 residues. Germline loops: CDR1 MGHDK, CDR2 SYGVNS. V lost 4 bases and J 7 bases, leaving 10 bases between the germline ends. Here the CDR3 DNA reads TGTGCCAGCAGTGGGGGCAGACCTGAAAAACTGTTTTTT. Its protein is CASSGGRPEKLFF.

In this sample, this clone turned up once. This chain uses TRBV4-2 with TRBJ2-3, with D uncertain. From germline, CDR1 is LGHNA and CDR2 YNFKEQ. With 3 bases removed from V and 2 bases from J, the gap between germline ends came to 6 bases. This CDR3 contains 13 residues. The CDR3 DNA is TGTGCCAGCAGCCAGCACACCACAGATACGCAGTATTTT. Translating it yields CASSQHTTDTQYF.

This chain uses TRBV5-1 with TRBJ2-7, with unresolved D. The CDR3 is 14 residues long. CDR1 and CDR2 (germline): SGHRS, YFSETQ. V lost 6 bases and J lost 3, with 16 bases in between. In nucleotides, the CDR3 is TGCGCCAGCAACCCGGGTCCGGATTACTACGAGCAGTACTTC. The encoded protein is CASNPGPDYYEQYF.

This clone was picked up a small number of times. The chain joins TRBV15 to TRBJ1-6; D may be TRBD1 (5 bases). CDR1 and CDR2 from the germline V gene are LNHNV and YYDKDF (reference sequence). Trimming removed 1 base at V and 7 bases at J, with 11 bases between. This CDR3 is 15 amino acids long. CDR3 sequence (DNA): TGTGCCACCAGCAGAGTTGGGGGAGGAAATTCACCCCTCCACTTT. It translates to CATSRVGGGNSPLHF.